This entry concerns a single T cell receptor (beta chain). This sample is part of a study of blood T cell repertoires in COVID-19. Germline V gene sequence: CDR1 MDHEN, CDR2 SYDVKM. This CDR3 is 13 amino acids long. V was cut by 6 bases and J by 6 bases, with 15 bases left in between. The protocol was immunoSEQ multiplex PCR, while the TCRdb copy is restricted to in-frame clones and leaves out a portion. The table has fewer than 300,000 clones, roughly 85% seen once. Input material: peripheral blood. This rearrangement joins TRBV28 to TRBJ2-7; possible D gene TRBD2, 5 bases. The clonotype originates from a woman aged 18-29 years with acute or convalescent COVID-19. The DNA of the CDR3 is TGTGCCAGCAGATCGTCCCATGAGGGCGAGCAGTACTTC. Encoded protein: CASRSSHEGEQYF.